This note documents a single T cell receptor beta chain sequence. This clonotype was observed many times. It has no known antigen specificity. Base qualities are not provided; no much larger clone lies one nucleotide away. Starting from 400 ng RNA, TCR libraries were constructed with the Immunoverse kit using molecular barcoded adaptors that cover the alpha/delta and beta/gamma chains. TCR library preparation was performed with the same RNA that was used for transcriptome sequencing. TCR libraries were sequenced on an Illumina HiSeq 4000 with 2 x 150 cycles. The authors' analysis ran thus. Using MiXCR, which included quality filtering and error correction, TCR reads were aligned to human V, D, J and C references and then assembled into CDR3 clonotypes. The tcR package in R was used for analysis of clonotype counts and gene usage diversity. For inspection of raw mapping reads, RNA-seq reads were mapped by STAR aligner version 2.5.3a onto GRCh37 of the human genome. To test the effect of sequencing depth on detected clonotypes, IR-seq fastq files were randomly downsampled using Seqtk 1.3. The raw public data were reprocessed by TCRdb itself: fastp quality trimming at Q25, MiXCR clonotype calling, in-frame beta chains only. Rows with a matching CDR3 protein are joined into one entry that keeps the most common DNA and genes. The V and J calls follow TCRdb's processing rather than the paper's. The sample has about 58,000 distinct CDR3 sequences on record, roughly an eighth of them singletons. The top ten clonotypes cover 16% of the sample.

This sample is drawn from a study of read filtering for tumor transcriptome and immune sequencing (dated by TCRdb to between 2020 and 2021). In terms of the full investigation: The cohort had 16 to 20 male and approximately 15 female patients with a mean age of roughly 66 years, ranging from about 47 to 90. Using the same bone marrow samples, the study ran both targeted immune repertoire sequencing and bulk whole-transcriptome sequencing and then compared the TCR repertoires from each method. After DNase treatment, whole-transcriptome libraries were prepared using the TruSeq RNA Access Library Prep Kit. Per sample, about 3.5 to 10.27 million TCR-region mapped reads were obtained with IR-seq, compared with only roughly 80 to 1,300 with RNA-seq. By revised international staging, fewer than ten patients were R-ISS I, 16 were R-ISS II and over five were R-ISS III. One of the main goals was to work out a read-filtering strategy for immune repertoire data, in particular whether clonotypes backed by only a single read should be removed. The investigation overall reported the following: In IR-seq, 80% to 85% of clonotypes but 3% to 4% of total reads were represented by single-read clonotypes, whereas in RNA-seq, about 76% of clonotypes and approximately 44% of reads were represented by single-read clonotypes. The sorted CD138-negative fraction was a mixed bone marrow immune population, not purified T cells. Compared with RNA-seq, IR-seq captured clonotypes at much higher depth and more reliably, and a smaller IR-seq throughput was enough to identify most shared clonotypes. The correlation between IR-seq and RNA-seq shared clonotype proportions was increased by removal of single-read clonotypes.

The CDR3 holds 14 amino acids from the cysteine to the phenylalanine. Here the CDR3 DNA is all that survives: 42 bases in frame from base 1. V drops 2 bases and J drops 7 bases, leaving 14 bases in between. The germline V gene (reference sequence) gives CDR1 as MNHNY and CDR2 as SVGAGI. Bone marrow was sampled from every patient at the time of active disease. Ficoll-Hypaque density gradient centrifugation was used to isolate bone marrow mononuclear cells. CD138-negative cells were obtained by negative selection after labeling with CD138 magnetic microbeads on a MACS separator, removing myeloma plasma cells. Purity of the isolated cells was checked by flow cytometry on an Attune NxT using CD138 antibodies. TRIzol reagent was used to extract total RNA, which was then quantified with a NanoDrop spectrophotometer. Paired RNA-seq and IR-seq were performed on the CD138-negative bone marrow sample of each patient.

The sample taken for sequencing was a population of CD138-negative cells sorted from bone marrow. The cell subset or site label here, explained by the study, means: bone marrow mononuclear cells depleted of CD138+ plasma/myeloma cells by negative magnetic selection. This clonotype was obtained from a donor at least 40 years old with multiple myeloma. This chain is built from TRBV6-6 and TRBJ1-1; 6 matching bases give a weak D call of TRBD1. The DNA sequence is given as TGTGCCAGCAGTTACGACAGGCGGAGCGTTGAAGCTTTCTTT. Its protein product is CASSYDRRSVEAFF.